In this sample, the clone carrying this T cell receptor beta chain turned up a few times. The antigen is not known. The table came from immunoSEQ multiplex PCR; TCRdb's copy has only in-frame clones and leaves some out. The sample lists roughly 180,000 clones; roughly nine tenths were seen once. This entry belongs to a study of T cell responses to AZD1222 COVID-19 vaccine. The study, taken as a whole, reports: Donors were largely white British and mainly female; clonal diversity was possibly underestimated.

CDR1 is LGHNA and CDR2 is YNFKEQ in the germline V gene. V shed 4 bases, J shed 7 bases, and the junction held 13 bases outside the gene matches. The length of the CDR3 is 15 residues. The rearrangement joins TRBV4-2 to TRBJ2-7; 7 bases are a match to TRBD1. This sequence was found in an adult who received the AZD1222 COVID-19 vaccine. The source material was peripheral blood, sampled 28 days after the second AZD1222 dose. The CDR3 nucleotides are TGTGCCAGCAGCCCCTCCACAGGGGCCCCCCATGAGCAGTACTTC. It yields the protein CASSPSTGAPHEQYF.